Below, 21 T cell receptor beta chains from the same sample are listed, as sequenced in a study of blood T cell repertoires in COVID-19. Profiled with immunoSEQ multiplex PCR; TCRdb holds only in-frame clones, not every one. This table holds roughly 140,000 clones, approximately 80% found once. What was sequenced was peripheral blood. The receptor set was obtained from an older man who had recovered from COVID-19.

The gene calls are TRBV11-1 and TRBJ1-1, with D possibly being TRBD1 (5 bases). The CDR3 loop spans 15 amino acids. V was trimmed by 2 bases and J by 4 bases, leaving 14 bases between them. Germline V gene lookup returns CDR1 SGHAT and CDR2 FQDESV (reference sequence). CDR3 in DNA: TGTGCCAGCAGCTTATTCGGAGGCGGGGGCACTGAAGCTTTCTTT. Protein sequence: CASSLFGGGGTEAFF.

This clone showed up just a few times. The chain is built from TRBV7-6 and TRBJ1-1; TRBD1 matches 9 bases. V was pared by 5 bases and J by 4 bases, with 8 bases of the junction left unmatched. Per the germline V gene, CDR1 is SGHVS and CDR2 is FNYEAQ. This CDR3 region has 15 residues. The CDR3 DNA reads as TGTGCCAGCAGCGCCAACAGGGGGCTGGTCACTGAAGCTTTCTTT. Protein sequence: CASSANRGLVTEAFF.

This sequence joins TRBV12-3 or TRBV12-4 and TRBJ1-2; D call uncertain. The CDR3 sequence is 12 residues long. V lost 5 bases and J 10 bases, leaving 14 bases between the germline ends. In nucleotides, the CDR3 is TGTGCCAGCAGTCTCCCAGGTCTATTCTACACCTTC. Translation: CASSLPGLFYTF.

The chain is built from TRBV7-2 and TRBJ2-7; 8 bases agree with TRBD1. Germline values: CDR1 SGHTA, CDR2 FQGNSA. V shed 6 bases, J shed 2 bases, and the junction held 6 bases outside the gene matches. CDR3 length equals 14 residues. CDR3 sequence: CASRLQGGPYEQYF. The CDR3 DNA sequence: TGTGCCAGCAGATTACAGGGGGGTCCCTACGAGCAGTACTTC.

The V gene is TRBV13, the J gene TRBJ2-1, with TRBD1 identical over 10 bases. This CDR3 has 15 residues. Germline V gene data show CDR1 as PRHDT and CDR2 as FYEKMQ (reference sequence). The V gene end was trimmed by 7 bases and the J gene end by 5 bases; junction bases not matched to a gene: 8. The CDR3 DNA sequence: TGTGCCAGCACTAAGGCCGGGACAGGGGACAATGAGCAGTTCTTC. This sequence encodes CASTKAGTGDNEQFF.

This rearrangement joins TRBV7-8 to TRBJ2-1; D not certain. The germline V and J ends were trimmed by 3 bases and 5 bases, with 14 bases remaining between them. Germline CDR1 SGHVS, CDR2 FQNEAQ. CDR3 size: 15 residues. The chain's CDR3 is CASSFSGVGDNEQFF. The CDR3 DNA reads as TGTGCCAGCAGCTTTTCTGGAGTAGGCGACAATGAGCAGTTCTTC.

This sequence joins TRBV7-8 and TRBJ2-1; the match to TRBD2 covers 12 bases. The germline gives CDR1 SGHVS, CDR2 FQNEAQ. V lost 5 bases, J lost 3 bases, and 11 bases stayed unmatched. There are 18 residues in the CDR3. The CDR3: CASSPESSGRANYNEQFF. In DNA form, the CDR3 reads TGTGCCAGCAGCCCTGAATCTAGCGGGAGGGCCAACTACAATGAGCAGTTCTTC. Full variable domain (rest looked up from reference TRBV7-8 and TRBJ2-1): GAGVSQSPRYKVAKRGQDVALRCDPISGHVSLFWYQQALGQGPEFLTYFQNEAQLDKSGLPSDRFFAERPEGSVSTLKIQRTQQEDSAVYLCASSPESSGRANYNEQFFGPGTRLTVL.

This chain connects TRBV19 to TRBJ1-5, with TRBD1 identical over 8 bases. V trimming: 3 bases; J trimming: 4 bases; junction bases outside the gene matches: 8. Germline V gene data show CDR1 as LNHDA and CDR2 as SQIVND (reference sequence). This CDR3 is built from 16 residues. The CDR3 sequence: CASSIGQGIPNQPQHF. In DNA, the CDR3 is TGTGCCAGTAGTATCGGACAGGGTATACCTAATCAGCCCCAGCATTTT.

This chain links TRBV7-9 with TRBJ1-6; 8 nucleotides agree with TRBD1. The CDR3 covers 14 residues. Germline CDR1 and CDR2: SEHNR and FQNEAQ (reference sequence). The V segment lost 8 bases and the J segment 8 bases; nucleotides outside the gene matches: 8. The CDR3 loop reads CASGSDRADSPLHF. CDR3 nucleotides: TGTGCCAGCGGGTCGGACAGGGCAGATTCACCCCTCCACTTT.

The rearrangement joins TRBV19 to TRBJ2-7; TRBD1 matches 10 bases. CDR1 and CDR2 from the germline V gene are LNHDA and SQIVND (reference sequence). The ends lost 3 bases at V and 3 bases at J; junction bases unmatched: 5. The CDR3 totals 15 residues. The CDR3 region has the DNA TGTGCCAGTAGTATCGCCGGGACAGGGGACTACGAGCAGTACTTC. The encoded protein is CASSIAGTGDYEQYF.

This chain links TRBV7-9 with TRBJ2-4; D perhaps matches TRBD2 (5 bases). Germline V lookup: CDR1 SEHNR, CDR2 FQNEAQ (reference sequence). The CDR3 extends over 11 amino acids. Trimming left V 3 bases short and J 11 bases short, with 8 bases between. CDR3 sequence: CASSFGGFQYF. The CDR3 bases are TGTGCCAGCAGCTTTGGAGGATTTCAGTACTTC.

This clone showed up just once. J is TRBJ2-3 and V is TRBV30; 10 bases match TRBD2. CDR1 GTSNPN and CDR2 SVGIG come from the germline V gene (reference sequence). After removal of 4 bases from V and 6 bases from J, the junction contained 10 bases not matched to a gene. The CDR3 has 15 amino acids. As DNA, the CDR3 is TGTGCCTGGACCACTAGCGGGGCCCTCGGGGATACGCAGTATTTT. Its translation is CAWTTSGALGDTQYF. Full variable domain (missing parts from reference TRBV30 and TRBJ2-3): SQTIHQWPATLVQPVGSPLSLECTVEGTSNPNLYWYRQAAGRGLQLLFYSVGIGQISSEVPQNLSASRPQDRQFILSSKKLLLSDSGFYLCAWTTSGALGDTQYFGPGTRLTVL.

The V call is TRBV5-1, the J call TRBJ2-1; D is unclear. Germline-derived CDR1 and CDR2 are SGHRS and YFSETQ. Trimming took off 1 base at V and 2 bases at J, with 7 bases between the two ends. The CDR3 sequence is 14 residues long. CDR3 DNA sequence: TGCGCCAGCAGCTTGAGTGGAGCCTACAATGAGCAGTTCTTC. This encodes CASSLSGAYNEQFF. Drawing the rest from reference TRBV5-1 and TRBJ2-1, the complete variable domain is KAGVTQTPRYLIKTRGQQVTLSCSPISGHRSVSWYQQTPGQGLQFLFEYFSETQRNKGNFPGRFSGRQFSNSRSEMNVSTLELGDSALYLCASSLSGAYNEQFFGPGTRLTVL.

J is TRBJ1-5 and V is TRBV5-6; TRBD1 might be the D (6 bases). The CDR3 spans 15 residues. Trimming stripped 4 bases from V and 2 bases from J, with 13 bases between. CDR1 and CDR2 (germline): SGHDT, YYEEEE. The CDR3 is CASSPRGGGNQPQHF. CDR3 nucleotide sequence: TGTGCCAGCAGCCCGAGGGGGGGTGGCAATCAGCCCCAGCATTTT. Full variable domain (outside the CDR3, taken from reference TRBV5-6 and TRBJ1-5): DAGVTQSPTHLIKTRGQQVTLRCSPKSGHDTVSWYQQALGQGPQFIFQYYEEEERQRGNFPDRFSGHQFPNYSSELNVNALLLGDSALYLCASSPRGGGNQPQHFGDGTRLSIL.

This chain uses TRBV15 with TRBJ2-7; D is undetermined. Germline CDR1 and CDR2: LNHNV and YYDKDF (reference sequence). The CDR3 has 16 amino acids. Trimming took off 0 bases at V and 0 bases at J, with 12 bases between the two ends. CDR3: CATSRDWATTSYEQYF. In DNA form, the CDR3 reads TGTGCCACCAGCAGAGATTGGGCTACCACCTCCTACGAGCAGTACTTC.

The rearrangement links TRBV29-1 to TRBJ2-3; 8 positions match TRBD2. In germline, CDR1 is SQVTM, CDR2 ANQGSEA. The junction had 3 bases not matched to a gene; V was cut back by 1 base and J by 0 bases. The CDR3 length is 15 residues. CDR3 in DNA: TGCAGCGTTGAAGTGGCTAGCGGGAGCACAGATACGCAGTATTTT. Protein: CSVEVASGSTDTQYF.

The rearrangement uses TRBV28 and TRBJ2-3; D call uncertain. Germline assignment: CDR1 MDHEN and CDR2 SYDVKM. This CDR3 has 15 residues. V lost 4 bases, J lost 6 bases, and 17 bases lay in between. CDR3 protein: CASSSPVVARDTQYF. DNA of the CDR3: TGTGCCAGCAGTTCTCCTGTGGTGGCCAGGGATACGCAGTATTTT.

This clone was observed a single time. This chain uses TRBV30 with TRBJ2-1; TRBD2 matches 8 bases. Germline CDR1 and CDR2: GTSNPN and SVGIG (reference sequence). The CDR3 runs 14 residues. Unmatched junction bases numbered 1, after V lost 1 base and J lost 2 bases. The CDR3 reads CAWSGLATYNEQFF. In nucleotides, the CDR3 is TGTGCCTGGAGTGGACTAGCGACCTACAATGAGCAGTTCTTC.

The chain combines TRBV10-2 with TRBJ2-5; TRBD2 agrees at 12 bases. The end of the DNA fits TRBJ2-7 better, so the J call may be wrong. In germline, CDR1 is WSHSY, CDR2 SAAADI. CDR3 length equals 19 residues. CDR3 in amino acids: CASRGDRTSGIKGSYEQYF. CDR3 bases: TGCGCCAGCAGGGGGGACCGGACTAGCGGGATAAAGGGCTCCTACGAGCAGTACTTC.

The rearrangement links TRBV19 to TRBJ1-1, with TRBD1 matching over 8 bases. The CDR3 is made up of 16 amino acids. Germline trimming cut 4 bases from V and 5 bases from J; bases unmatched to any gene: 12. Germline V gene sequence: CDR1 LNHDA, CDR2 SQIVND (reference sequence). The CDR3 spells CASSTAHRGSWTEAFF. The CDR3 DNA reads as TGTGCCAGTAGTACGGCTCACAGGGGGTCGTGGACTGAAGCTTTCTTT.

The gene calls are TRBV7-6 and TRBJ2-5; 9 positions match TRBD2. Germline CDR1 SGHVS, CDR2 FNYEAQ. With V trimmed by 4 bases and J by 1 base, 10 bases remained unmatched. This CDR3 is 17 amino acids long. In nucleotides, the CDR3 is TGTGCCAGCAGCTGGAGTAAAGCGGGAGGCCCCCAAGAGACCCAGTACTTC. As protein: CASSWSKAGGPQETQYF.